This T cell receptor beta chain was observed in a study of CXCR3-negative and CXCR3-positive naive CD8 T cells. Concerning this clonotype itself: The target antigen is unknown.

UMI labels and 5' RACE were used to prepare the TRB cDNA libraries. Following a re-call of the 5' RACE reads, TCRdb has one entry per CDR3 protein and lacks DNA. The listing records about 150,000 distinct CDR3 sequences. The study sorted every CD8+ T cell subset in triplicate at 300,000 cells each. The CDR3 extends over 12 amino acids. Germline CDR1 is LNHDA and CDR2 is SQIVND (reference sequence). Notes on the study in general: The authors found comparable surface CD5 between naive subsets and inferred TCR strength from TRB CDR3 properties. Against CXCR3-negative naive cells, CXCR3-positive naive cells showed more hydrophobic TRB CDR3s.

This TCR came from a human donor in good health. Some clones in this sample may be carry-over from other donors' samples. The V gene is TRBV19, the J gene TRBJ2-1. Sequences were obtained from naive CXCR3+ CD8+ T cells from blood. Subset: CD45RO-CCR7+CD27+CD95- naive CD8+ T cells expressing CXCR3 (TNR3+). CDR3 region: CASSIGDNEQFF.